This TCR delta chain is from a study of gamma-delta chains in newborns, infants, children. Overall study: Microbial exposure reportedly drives polyclonal innate γδ T cell expansion after birth.

The trim removed 3 bases at V and 2 bases at J, leaving 12 bases unmatched. The length of the CDR3 is 18 residues. Germline V gives CDR1 GEAIGNYY, CDR2 EKD. This clone was picked up a small number of times. TCRdb re-called the reads through CATT. The sample yields 4,500 to 5,000 delta-chain clones, 3.3% seen once. The sequence was obtained from a child who was a newborn, infant or young child, either healthy, febrile or measles-vaccinated (not recorded which). This chain uses TRDV2 with TRDJ1, with 12 bases matching TRDD3. Sequencing was performed on blood. CDR3 coding DNA: TGTGCCTGTGACGCGCGCGGACTGGGGGATACTCGTACCGATAAACTCATCTTT. Residues: CACDARGLGDTRTDKLIF.